The entry below describes one TCR beta chain. The specificity of this receptor is unknown. Base qualities are missing; no much larger clone stands one base away. A second Seattle source provided samples from volunteer blood donors who had recovered from COVID-19. Each collaborating institution followed its own protocols to collect whole blood in K2EDTA tubes. Collaborator samples were shipped for TCRbeta analysis as frozen whole blood, isolated PBMCs, or DNA extracted from either sample type. The immunoSEQ Assay, a bias-controlled multiplex PCR, was used to amplify TCRbeta CDR3 regions from genomic DNA. Regarding the original processing steps: Within the assay, amplification of reference gene primers was used to estimate how many nucleated cells each sample contained. To quantify the absolute abundance of each unique TCRbeta CDR3 rearrangement, sequence reads were collapsed and filtered. For each sample, productive Simpson clonality was calculated as the square root of Simpson's diversity index across productive rearrangements. TCRdb retrieved this table from immuneACCESS and kept in-frame rearrangements only. Not all clones are present; in checked studies, unresolved V genes account for under half, and no reason is known for the remainder. That table furnishes V, J and clone size, whereas the DNA furnished D and trimming. Counted in this sample were 100,000 to 150,000 clones; about 86% of them appeared once. The ten largest clones take up roughly 7.9% of the sample.

Trimming costs V 2 bases and J 8 bases, and their ends lie 12 bases apart. Sequences SEHNR (CDR1) and FQNEAQ (CDR2) are obtained from the germline V gene (reference sequence). The CDR3 sequence holds 13 residues, the cysteine and phenylalanine included. The entry retains the CDR3 DNA only, 39 bases that are in frame from base 1. The record originates from a study of blood T cell repertoires in COVID-19 (dated by TCRdb to 2020 to 2021). For context, the study as a whole: Collaborator samples came from the United States, Italy and Spain and covered acute and convalescent phases of COVID-19. The material from the prospective study consisted of cDNA or gDNA derived from T cells, B-cell-depleted T cells, or PBMCs. The repertoires were released in a freely available public database meant as a resource for research on the immune response to SARS-CoV-2. The samples were drawn from two sources: the first 160 participants of the ongoing ImmuneRACE study, and some 1,300 subjects contributed by 6 global collaborators. Where HLA class I and class II types were available, the types were taken from metadata supplied by the sample provider, not from assay-based typing. Nearly every sample came with metadata listing a de-identified subject ID, COVID-19 status, age in years and sex. Deeply sampled blood TCRbeta repertoires from subjects exposed to, actively infected with, or recovered from COVID-19 were included in the dataset. Here is what the overall study found, with its caveats: The amount of clinical and demographic metadata varied by source and participant and was provided uncurated.

In this chain, TRBV7-9 is recombined with TRBJ1-2, with the D gene uncertain. The sequence derives from a man aged 65 to 85 who had recovered from COVID-19. The specimen was peripheral blood. The DNA sequence is TGTGCCAGCAGCTTAATGAGGGTTGGAGGCTACACCTTC. Translated, this is CASSLMRVGGYTF.